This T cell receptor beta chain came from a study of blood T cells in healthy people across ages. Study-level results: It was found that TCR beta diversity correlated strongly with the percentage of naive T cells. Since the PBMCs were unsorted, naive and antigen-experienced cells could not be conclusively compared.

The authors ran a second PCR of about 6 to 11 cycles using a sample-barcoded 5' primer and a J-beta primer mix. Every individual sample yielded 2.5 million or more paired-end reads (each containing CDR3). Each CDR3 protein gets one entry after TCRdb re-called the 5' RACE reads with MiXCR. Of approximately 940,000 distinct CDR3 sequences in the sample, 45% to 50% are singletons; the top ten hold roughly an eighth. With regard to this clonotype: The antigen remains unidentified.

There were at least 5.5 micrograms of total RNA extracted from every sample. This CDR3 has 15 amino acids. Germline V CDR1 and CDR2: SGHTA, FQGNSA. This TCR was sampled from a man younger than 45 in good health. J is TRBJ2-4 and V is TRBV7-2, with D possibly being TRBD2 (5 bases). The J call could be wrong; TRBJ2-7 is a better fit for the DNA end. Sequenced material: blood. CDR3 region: CASSPGIGITYEQYF. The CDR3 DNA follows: TGTGCCAGCAGCCCCGGGATAGGGATTACCTACGAGCAGTACTTC.